Detailed here is one T cell receptor (beta chain). The antigen remains unidentified. This record belongs to a study of T cell repertoires in cytomegalovirus infection. For the study at large: The authors used CMV epitopes that were HLA-C-restricted (recently identified) and HLA-B-restricted (well studied). Signatures in public TCR beta sequences pointed to both CMV infection and matching HLA type.

One entry per CDR3 protein results from TCRdb running MiXCR on the reads. The sample contains approximately 730,000 distinct CDR3 sequences, under 35% of which appear only once. There are 15 residues in the CDR3. V was pared by 0 bases and J by 7 bases, with 5 bases of the junction left unmatched. Germline loops: CDR1 MNHEY, CDR2 SVGAGI. Findings and limits, study-wide: Carriers of CMV and the relevant HLA type were discriminated by public TCR beta frequency.

This chain uses TRBV6-5 with TRBJ1-4; TRBD1 aligns across 7 bases. This receptor was obtained from a human donor in good health (CMV status not recorded). Some clones in this sample may be carry-over from other donors' samples. The sequencing used cultured CD8+ T cells from PBMCs, collected from culture after CMV antigen stimulation. The DNA of the CDR3 is TGTGCCAGCAGTTACTCCCACAACAGGGGTGAAAAACTGTTTTTT. This sequence encodes CASSYSHNRGEKLFF.